Reported below is one TCR beta chain. This specimen comes from a study of cytomegalovirus exposure and HLA in healthy donors. PCR employed 60 Vbeta and 13 Jbeta primers. Clones were read by immunoSEQ multiplex PCR, and TCRdb kept only the in-frame ones, dropping some. The sample shows 150,000 or so clones, about four fifths of them seen only once. This receptor was obtained from a woman between 18 and 29 years old in good health and CMV-seropositive. The sample taken for sequencing was PBMCs.

The CDR3 loop reads CASSFGTFYGYTF. DNA of the CDR3: TGTGCCAGTAGTTTCGGGACATTCTATGGCTACACCTTC. This rearrangement joins TRBV19 to TRBJ1-2; perhaps TRBD1 as D (6 bases). Germline V gene sequence: CDR1 LNHDA, CDR2 SQIVND (reference sequence). V was clipped by 5 bases and J by 4 bases, with 11 bases between them. The CDR3 totals 13 residues.